This paragraph covers one T cell receptor (beta chain) sequence. Its antigen remains unidentified. Base qualities were left out, and no much larger clone turns up one base away. The source of the sample is a study of cytomegalovirus exposure and HLA in healthy donors (dated by TCRdb to about 2017). Study-level background: In an earlier analysis of roughly 590 of the donors, 276 Gb of sequence data and roughly 100 million unique TCR beta sequences from 150 million to 200 million T cells were reported. An early release that covered 500 to 800 HLA-typed donors contained 300 to 350 gigabases of sequencing data and tens of millions of unique TCR sequences. Of the roughly 420 genotyped donors, over 80% were placed in the genetic ancestry cluster associated with self-reported Caucasian donors. The study aimed to test whether signatures of past pathogen exposure could be identified by cataloging public T cell receptors. The T cell repertoires of 666 subjects were profiled by immunosequencing and related to cytomegalovirus serostatus. In addition to the first cohort of several hundred subjects, a separate validation cohort of 120 different subjects was used. To predict cytomegalovirus infection status, the study combined high-throughput TCR immunosequencing, statistical association of individual TCRs with disease status, and machine learning. To study patterns of TCR occurrence, a later analysis re-analyzed previously published TCR beta repertoires from 600 to 750 donors and added high-resolution HLA genotyping. Rather than using new phenotypic data, the later analysis identified candidate immune exposures from TCR beta sequences and from how often those sequences occurred across donors. An earlier analysis of around 540 of the donors applied high-throughput TCR beta sequencing to assess whether each TCR beta V gene segment acted as functional or pseudogenic. Donor age, sex, ethnicity and CMV serostatus were compiled alongside the repertoire data. In a later genetic analysis, genome-wide SNP genotypes for about 60% of the 666 donors were used, and that subset was treated as a discovery cohort. Every discovery cohort repertoire had been produced on one sequencing platform. HLA typing included class I and class II loci at four-digit resolution. The number of donors typed differed by locus, with about 629-630 for A, B, C, DRB1 and DQB1, around 560 for DQA1, 600 to 610 for DPA1, and some 450 for DPB1. Several DR-DQ haplotypes were handled as single units for association and clustering because linkage in the cohort was strong. On average, around 240,000 unique TCR beta nucleotide sequences were sequenced per donor among fewer than 500 genotyped donors of the cohort, with roughly 18% of those sequences being non-productive.

Library construction relied on the immunoSEQ multiplex PCR assay. The multiplex PCR relied on a mix of 60 forward primers for TCR Vbeta segments and 13 reverse primers for TCR Jbeta segments. A multiplex PCR assay on genomic DNA amplified the CDR3 region of rearranged TCR beta genes. Amplified TCR beta libraries were sequenced as 87-base-pair reads on the Illumina HiSeq System. In the paper's pipeline: A later analysis tallied roughly 78 million unique TCR beta chains across the 610 or so repertoires, and approximately 12 million of those chains were shared by two or more donors. Raw reads were error-corrected and collapsed into unique sequences by a nearest-neighbor algorithm in which closely related sequences were merged to remove PCR and sequencing errors. V, D and J gene segments were assigned by aligning CDR3 sequences to IMGT reference sequences. For a sequence to be retained, at least a six-nucleotide match to both a V gene segment and a J gene segment was required. Rearrangements were classified as productive when the CDR3 lacked stop codons and remained in frame with V and J, and all other rearrangements were classified as non-productive. Following IMGT convention, CDR3 was defined as the stretch from the second conserved V-encoded cysteine up to the conserved J-encoded phenylalanine. The earlier analysis of more than 450 of the donors excluded sequences that lacked an unambiguous match to a single V gene segment. In an earlier analysis of almost 600 of the donors, a V segment was called functional when productive rearrangements were above 56.7%, and segregating when the standard deviation between donors exceeded 5%. A statistical classification framework was built to diagnose cytomegalovirus status from the catalog of TCR beta chain sequences. In a later analysis, V and J genes were assigned by comparing TCR nucleotide sequences against IMGT/GENE-DB human TR gene sequences. Using the TCRdist pipeline, a later analysis assigned CDR3 sequences along with most-parsimonious VDJ recombination scenarios. A later analysis defined each TCR beta chain by its CDR3 amino acid sequence plus V-gene family, and excluded reads lacking a unique V-gene family. As a way to deal with suspected cross-contamination and a sequencing artifact, a later analysis dropped 640 or so nucleotide sequences that were highly shared and had low generation probability. In a later analysis, a clonal expansion index for each public chain was calculated from normalized within-repertoire ranks of inferred template counts. Generation probabilities in a later analysis came from a VDJ recombination model fitted to out-of-frame rearrangements, and those results were checked against IGoR. In a later analysis, TCR-TCR, TCR-HLA and TCR-CMV co-occurrence was scored with hypergeometric tests, and a repertoire-size bias correction was applied to TCR pairs. In a later analysis, false discovery rates were estimated by permuting HLA or CMV assignments 20 times. A later analysis grouped co-occurring TCRs with DBSCAN, adding TCRdist sequence similarity when clustering within HLA-allele-positive subsets. Repertoires with fewer than 30,000 or more than 120,000 public chains, plus five repertoires with anomalous nucleotide sharing, were excluded from co-occurrence clustering. Imported from immuneACCESS, the table was reduced by TCRdb to in-frame sequences with V and J called. These copies leave out some clones; in studies compared against another copy, an unresolved V gene accounts for under half, and the cause of the remainder is not known. The DNA was the basis for D and trimming; V, J and clone size are from that table. Counted in this sample were some 160,000 clones; around three quarters of them appeared once. The ten largest clones take up under 0.75% of the sample.

Results and caveats for the whole study, not just this receptor: The study listed approximately 160 TCR beta chains as associated with cytomegalovirus. Some IMGT-functional V segments, including TRBV6-2 and TRBV6-3, could not be distinguished by the 87-base-pair reads and were therefore excluded. In vitro tests confirmed that three of the cytomegalovirus-associated TCR beta chains recognize cytomegalovirus antigens. Most TCR sequences were seen in very few donors, while some public TCRs were found in many individuals. In a later analysis, 16,951 TCR beta sequences were associated with specific HLA alleles at a false discovery rate of 0.05. In a later analysis, most CMV-associated TCR beta chains were found to appear HLA-restricted, with HLA associations seemingly driven largely by CMV exposure. V-gene and J-gene trimming of TCR beta chains was associated with a missense DCLRE1C variant in a later genetic analysis, and the association was replicated in an independent cohort. In a later analysis, HLA-associated TCR beta chains showed more clonal expansion and lower generation probabilities than non-associated chains that were equally common. The authors suggested that the approach could potentially be generalized to other disease states and immunological phenotypes. A further reported finding was that TCR beta sequences accurately predicted the HLA-A and HLA-B alleles for most subjects in the first cohort. Because HLA typing was unavailable for some donors at each locus, only the typed subset was used in association tests. In a later analysis, the rate of TCR association differed among HLA loci, with DRB1 alleles having the most associated TCRs and HLA-C alleles having the fewest. Seventeen rarely observed V segments, including chromosome 9 orphons, were excluded from the earlier analysis of almost 600 of the donors because counts were too low. Several of the top co-occurrence clusters appeared to be linked to parvovirus B19, influenza, CMV and Epstein-Barr virus, according to a later analysis. This cohort had only TCR beta chains sequenced, and the lack of alpha or paired-chain data limited which features could be detected. The classifier was reported to diagnose cytomegalovirus status with high specificity and sensitivity in both the original cohort and the validation cohort. For the cohort, immune exposure information was limited to CMV serostatus. Correlated functional status among segregating V segments might be attributable to linkage disequilibrium, but an unknown experimental factor could not be ruled out. An earlier analysis of approximately 570 of the donors showed that most TCR beta V segments appeared in productive rearrangements either about 87% or about 30% of the time, which broadly matched IMGT annotations. Roughly uniform sequencing depth across donors was assumed in presence/absence analyses, although this assumption may not hold. Compared with the approximately 670-donor mean, donors in an Asian-associated ancestry cluster had fewer N-insertions in productive TCRs, according to a later genetic analysis. A group of highly shared sequence variants was considered likely to be a technical artifact of the sequencing pipeline. Strong co-occurrence of HLA alleles, especially DR and DQ, made assigning TCR associations to individual alleles difficult.

The cohort comprised hundreds of healthy bone marrow donors. At the time of sampling, all cohort members were nominally healthy, though unrecorded immune exposures were likely present. The donor was CMV seronegative and belonged to the group of 352 seronegative cohort members. Each donor provided a peripheral blood sample, and peripheral blood mononuclear cells were used for TCR beta sequencing. The Qiagen DNeasy Blood Extraction Kit was used to extract genomic DNA from the blood cell samples. Trimming takes 4 bases from V and 1 base from J, and the germline ends sit 13 bases apart. The CDR1 and CDR2 encoded by the germline V gene (reference sequence) are GTSNPN and SVGIG. The cysteine opens and the phenylalanine closes a CDR3 of 14 amino acids. The only DNA kept is the CDR3, 42 bases in frame from the first base.

The V gene is TRBV30 and the J gene is TRBJ1-2; confidence is insufficient to name the D gene. Source material: PBMCs. The TCR was taken from a woman aged 40 to 50 in good health and CMV-seronegative. In nucleotides, the sequence is TGTGCCTGGAAGGCGGCGTTCCTTAACTATGGCTACACCTTC. It is translated as CAWKAAFLNYGYTF.